Below, 21 T cell receptor beta chains from the same sample are listed, as sequenced in a study of blood T cell repertoires in COVID-19. Produced via immunoSEQ multiplex PCR; TCRdb's table is partial and in-frame only. In the table there are about 200,000 clones, approximately 86% of which are singletons. Input material: peripheral blood. These receptors all come from a man in his sixties with acute or convalescent COVID-19.

The chain uses TRBV15 and TRBJ1-2; D gene ambiguous. The CDR3 consists of 15 residues. The germline V gene encodes CDR1 LNHNV and CDR2 YYDKDF (reference sequence). The V gene lost 0 bases and the J gene lost 1 base, with 9 bases spanning the gap. CDR3 DNA: TGTGCCACCAGCAGAGATGGCGGCGTTAACTATGGCTACACCTTC. It specifies CATSRDGGVNYGYTF.

The chain uses TRBV9 and TRBJ2-5; 8 positions agree with TRBD2. V trimming: 0 bases; J trimming: 7 bases; junction bases outside the gene matches: 11. The length of the CDR3 is 16 residues. CDR1 and CDR2 from the germline V gene are SGDLS and YYNGEE. The CDR3 DNA is TGTGCCAGCAGCGTAGATGCGGGAGGTAGCCCAGGGACCCAGTACTTC. This encodes CASSVDAGGSPGTQYF.

The chain employs TRBV28 and TRBJ1-5, with TRBD1 identical over 10 bases. The germline CDR1 and CDR2 sequences are MDHEN and SYDVKM. The V gene end was trimmed by 6 bases and the J gene end by 4 bases; junction bases not matched to a gene: 9. There are 16 residues in the CDR3. The CDR3 is CASRLWTGGSNQPQHF. CDR3 DNA: TGTGCCAGCAGACTCTGGACAGGGGGGAGTAATCAGCCCCAGCATTTT.

The rearrangement uses TRBV2 and TRBJ1-2, with 10 positions matching TRBD1. The V gene end was trimmed by 6 bases and the J gene end by 3 bases; junction bases not matched to a gene: 7. The germline V gene has CDR1 SNHLY and CDR2 FYNNEI. CDR3 length: 15 residues. CDR3 sequence: CASSPGTGADYGYTF. The CDR3 DNA follows: TGTGCCAGCAGCCCCGGGACAGGGGCGGACTATGGCTACACCTTC.

The chain employs TRBV3-1 (or the pseudogene TRBV3-2) and TRBJ2-6, with D tentatively TRBD1 (6 bases). CDR3 size: 15 residues. V shed 4 bases and J shed 2 bases, with 9 bases lying between them. The germline CDR1 and CDR2 sequences are LGHDT and YNNKEL (reference sequence). The chain's CDR3 is CASSRQVPGANVLTF. CDR3 nucleotide sequence: TGTGCCAGCAGCCGACAGGTCCCTGGGGCCAACGTCCTGACTTTC.

The chain recombines TRBV28 with TRBJ1-2; D is perhaps TRBD1 (5 bases). CDR3 length: 11 residues. The germline V gene encodes CDR1 MDHEN and CDR2 SYDVKM. Trimming removed 6 bases at V and 8 bases at J, with 10 bases between. The CDR3 coding sequence is TGTGCCAGCAGCTCAGGGTTGGGCTACACCTTC. It encodes CASSSGLGYTF.

A note on this clone: A read error may produce the germline difference seen at one junction end. V usage is TRBV6-1 and J usage is TRBJ1-2; D is possibly TRBD1 (6 bases). Per the germline V gene, CDR1 is MNHNS and CDR2 is SASEGT. This CDR3 has 16 residues. CDR3 sequence: CARSAGGDIRGYGYTF. The CDR3 DNA is TGTGCCCGCAGTGCGGGGGGGGACATTCGGGGCTATGGCTACACCTTC.

The chain uses TRBV2 and TRBJ2-7; D is uncertain. Germline loops: CDR1 SNHLY, CDR2 FYNNEI. The CDR3 has 13 amino acids. With 0 bases removed from V and 7 bases from J, the gap between germline ends came to 10 bases. CDR3 loop: CASSEALLREQYF. The DNA for the CDR3 is TGTGCCAGCAGTGAAGCGCTTCTGCGGGAGCAGTACTTC.

The chain joins TRBV11-2 to TRBJ1-4; possible D gene TRBD1, 5 bases. V was shortened by 4 bases and J by 10 bases, with 19 bases between the two germline ends. This CDR3 spans 15 amino acids. Germline assignment: CDR1 SGHAT and CDR2 FQNNGV. The CDR3, as DNA: TGTGCCAGCAGCTCTAAACCCTCTCAGGGCGGAAAACTGTTTTTT. Its protein product is CASSSKPSQGGKLFF.

This sequence joins TRBV9 and TRBJ1-6, with 7 bases identical to TRBD1. J gave up 7 bases and V 2 bases, and 6 bases lay outside the gene matches. The CDR3 spans 15 residues. CDR1 is SGDLS, CDR2 YYNGEE, per germline. The CDR3 is CASSVVGTENSPLHF. CDR3 nucleotide sequence: TGTGCCAGCAGCGTGGTAGGGACAGAGAATTCACCCCTCCACTTT.

A note on this clone: Germline and junction disagree at one end, which may indicate a read error. The chain carries TRBV24-1 and TRBJ2-5, with 9 bases matching TRBD2. This CDR3 comprises 17 residues. Germline V gene lookup returns CDR1 KGHDR and CDR2 SFDVKD. The CDR3 loop reads CATSNLGRGGLQETQYF. DNA for the CDR3: TGTGCCACCAGTAATTTAGGGCGGGGGGGCCTCCAAGAGACCCAGTACTTC.

This clone occurred once. Written as DNA, the CDR3 is TGTGCCAGCAGCTTGGCGGGTGGCTACACCTTC. Encoded protein: CASSLAGGYTF. The chain joins TRBV5-4 to TRBJ1-2; D not certain. CDR1 and CDR2 (germline): SGHNT, YYREEE (reference sequence). This CDR3 is built from 11 residues. V was trimmed by 0 bases and J by 7 bases, leaving 4 bases between them.

This chain connects TRBV5-6 to TRBJ1-2; perhaps TRBD1 as D (5 bases). This CDR3 comprises 13 residues. CDR1 SGHDT and CDR2 YYEEEE come from the germline V gene. Trimming took off 3 bases at V and 1 base at J, with 7 bases between the two ends. CDR3 nucleotides: TGTGCCAGCAGCTCTCAGGGTAACTATGGCTACACCTTC. Its protein product is CASSSQGNYGYTF.

This clone occurred once. The chain combines TRBV20-1 with TRBJ1-1; D remains unclear. The CDR3 consists of 11 residues. Germline-derived CDR1 and CDR2 are DFQATT and SNEGSKA (reference sequence). Deletions cut 4 bases from V and 5 bases from J, with 8 bases between. For the CDR3, the DNA is TGCAGTGCTACGGGATGGACTGAAGCTTTCTTT. Its protein is CSATGWTEAFF.

This chain links TRBV3-1 (or the pseudogene TRBV3-2) with TRBJ2-5, with 7 bases aligning to TRBD2. The CDR3 runs 18 residues. Germline V gene data show CDR1 as LGHDT and CDR2 as YNNKEL (reference sequence). The V gene end was trimmed by 1 base and the J gene end by 2 bases; junction bases not matched to a gene: 13. The CDR3 nucleotides are TGTGCCAGCAGCCAAGGAGGGGTGACGGGGGGAAGTCAAGAGACCCAGTACTTC. Translation: CASSQGGVTGGSQETQYF.

The chain couples TRBV7-8 to TRBJ1-1; 10 nucleotides line up with TRBD1. The CDR3 contains 16 residues. Losses at the gene ends were 5 bases for V and 4 bases for J; bases not matched to a gene: 10. Germline CDR1 SGHVS, CDR2 FQNEAQ. CDR3 sequence (DNA): TGTGCCAGCAGCACTAGACAGGGGGCGATAAGCACTGAAGCTTTCTTT. Encoded protein: CASSTRQGAISTEAFF.

The CDR3 bases are TGTGCCAGCAACAGGGGCACCGGGGAGCTGTTTTTT. This codes for CASNRGTGELFF. The V call is TRBV2, the J call TRBJ2-2; 7 bases are a match to TRBD1. Germline-derived CDR1 and CDR2 are SNHLY and FYNNEI. V was clipped by 7 bases and J by 4 bases; unmatched bases: 0. This CDR3 has 12 amino acids.

The genes are TRBV14 and TRBJ2-7; D call uncertain. This CDR3 comprises 14 residues. V was cut by 1 base and J by 7 bases, with 14 bases left in between. Looked up from germline, CDR1 is SGHDN and CDR2 is FVKESK. The CDR3 protein is CASSQAGQLREQYF. CDR3 nucleotide sequence: TGTGCCAGCAGCCAAGCCGGCCAGCTGAGGGAGCAGTACTTC.

As DNA, the CDR3 is TGTGCCAGCAGGCCTACAGGGGCTCGAGAAAAACTGTTTTTT. It specifies CASRPTGAREKLFF. The chain couples TRBV28 to TRBJ1-4; TRBD1 agrees at 7 bases. J was trimmed by 8 bases and V by 6 bases; bases with no gene match: 9. Germline values: CDR1 MDHEN, CDR2 SYDVKM. CDR3 length equals 14 residues.

Regarding this clone: Other DNA sequences in the sample encode the same CDR3. The rearrangement joins TRBV9 to TRBJ2-5; 9 nucleotides agree with TRBD1. The CDR3 consists of 14 residues. J lost 1 base, V lost 3 bases, and 1 base had no gene match. Germline CDR1 SGDLS, CDR2 YYNGEE. Here the CDR3 reads CASSAGQGQETQYF. The CDR3 DNA sequence: TGTGCCAGCAGCGCGGGACAGGGCCAAGAGACCCAGTACTTC.

The chain has TRBV5-5 and TRBJ2-7, with D uncertain. CDR1 and CDR2 (germline): SGHKS, YYEKEE (reference sequence). V lost 3 bases to trimming and J lost 4 bases, with 5 bases between them. The CDR3 is made up of 11 amino acids. The CDR3 nucleotides are TGTGCCAGCAGCTCGACTTACGAGCAGTACTTC. Protein product: CASSSTYEQYF.